This T cell receptor (beta chain) was identified in a study of T cell repertoires in cytomegalovirus infection. Study-wide context: It was the public TCR beta signatures that indicated both CMV infection and matching HLA type.

Regarding the study as a whole: Identification of carriers of CMV plus the relevant HLA was achieved through cumulative public TCR beta family frequency. HLA-C-restricted CMV-specific TCR beta clonotypes were dominant in the ex vivo response.

V was clipped by 8 bases and J by 0 bases, with 13 bases between them. The germline gives CDR1 SNHLY, CDR2 FYNNEI. The CDR3 runs 14 residues. About this clonotype itself: The antigen remains unidentified.

TCRdb re-analysed the reads in MiXCR, keeping a single row per CDR3 protein. Of approximately 140,000 distinct CDR3 sequences in the sample, 8.8% are singletons; the top ten hold roughly a tenth. The specimen was PBMCs. This TCR came from a human donor in good health (CMV status not recorded). Some clones in this sample may be carry-over from other donors' samples. This chain uses TRBV2 with TRBJ2-5; tentatively, D is TRBD1 (6 bases). In DNA form, the CDR3 reads TGTGCCAGCTTGGGACACCGGTACCAAGAGACCCAGTACTTC. Amino acids: CASLGHRYQETQYF.